This entry lists 3 T cell receptor beta chains sequenced from one sample in a study of molecular identifiers for immune sequencing clone quantification. A single record per CDR3 protein comes from TCRdb applying MiXCR to the PCR reads. The sample yields about 640,000 distinct CDR3 sequences, nearly 20% seen once. Sequenced input: naive CD8+ T cells from blood, with Jurkat cell RNA spiked in. Subset defined: FACS-sorted CD8+CD4-CCR7+CD45RA+ naive T cells. These receptors all come from a human donor in good health. Some libraries in this study had Jurkat cell RNA spiked in.

V gene TRBV4-3 combines with J gene TRBJ1-2; weak D call: TRBD1 (5 bases). Per germline, CDR1 LGHNA and CDR2 YSLEER. The CDR3 spans 14 residues. Trimming removed 1 base from V and 4 bases from J, with 10 bases in between. CDR3: CASSQGPGPYGYTF. CDR3 DNA sequence: TGCGCCAGCAGCCAAGGTCCAGGGCCCTATGGCTACACCTTC.

This clonotype turned up a few times. The V call is TRBV29-1, the J call TRBJ1-2, with D uncertain. Germline V lookup: CDR1 SQVTM, CDR2 ANQGSEA. V was pared by 2 bases and J by 4 bases, with 17 bases between. The CDR3 is made up of 15 amino acids. CDR3 nucleotide sequence: TGCAGCGTTGAAAATCGGGCGGGGAAGGGCTATGGCTACACCTTC. Its translation: CSVENRAGKGYGYTF. Complete variable domain (other parts from reference TRBV29-1 and TRBJ1-2): SAVISQKPSRDICQRGTSLTIQCQVDSQVTMMFWYRQQPGQSLTLIATANQGSEATYESGFVIDKFPISRPNLTFSTLTVSNMSPEDSSIYLCSVENRAGKGYGYTFGSGTRLTVV.

This clonotype was seen at least ten times. This sequence joins TRBV20-1 and TRBJ2-7, with D maybe TRBD1 (5 bases). V gave up 6 bases and J gave up 0 bases, with 9 bases separating them. Per the germline V gene, CDR1 is DFQATT and CDR2 is SNEGSKA (reference sequence). CDR3 size: 12 residues. This chain's CDR3 is CSAGHLSYEQYF. The DNA for the CDR3 is TGCAGTGCCGGACACCTCTCCTACGAGCAGTACTTC.